This T cell receptor (beta chain) was sequenced during a study of shared clonotypes between healthy human individuals. In regard to this clone: Its antigen is not identified.

The method was immunoSEQ multiplex PCR; TCRdb's version includes in-frame clones alone and lacks a portion of them. The sample holds roughly 590,000 clones, about 95% seen once. This CDR3 is 15 amino acids long. The V gene end was trimmed by 3 bases and the J gene end by 0 bases; junction bases not matched to a gene: 3. Germline CDR1 SGDLS, CDR2 YYNGEE. Naive-designated CD8 cells lacked CD45RO, were positively enriched for CCR7, and omitted terminally differentiated effector memory CD45RA+ cells. Whole-study results and caveats: Relative to memory subsets, naive subsets generally showed larger estimated richness.

The specimen sequenced was naive CD8+ T cells sorted from blood. The receptor's source is a woman aged 25 to 39 in good health. The chain is built from TRBV9 and TRBJ2-1; 7 nucleotides align to TRBD1. The CDR3 protein is CASSDGTASYNEQFF. In DNA form, the CDR3 reads TGTGCCAGCAGCGACGGGACAGCCTCCTACAATGAGCAGTTCTTC.